This entry is about one T cell receptor (beta chain). Its specificity is unknown. Profiling relied on immunoSEQ multiplex PCR, and the TCRdb table lists in-frame clones only, not all of them. The repertoire includes around 15,000 clones, 95% to 98% of them detected once, and less than 5% sits in the top ten. This record belongs to a study of T cell clonotyping in hematopoietic cell transplantation. Notes on the study in general: Few recipient clonotypes overlapped donors; over 97% were de novo at given depth.

Sample: peripheral blood mononuclear cells, taken 30 days after allogeneic stem cell transplant. The sequence derives from a female patient aged 50-60 years who had an allogeneic stem cell transplant from an unrelated donor, so T cells may come from the graft donor. Some clones in this sample may be carry-over from other donors' samples.

DNA for the CDR3: TGCGCCAGCAGCCGGGGGACAGGTGGGAGTTATGGCTACACCTTC. This encodes CASSRGTGGSYGYTF. V and J are TRBV5-1 and TRBJ1-2; TRBD1 matches at 8 bases. The CDR3 spans 15 residues. J was trimmed by 5 bases and V by 4 bases; bases with no gene match: 10. Germline CDR1 reads SGHRS; CDR2 reads YFSETQ.